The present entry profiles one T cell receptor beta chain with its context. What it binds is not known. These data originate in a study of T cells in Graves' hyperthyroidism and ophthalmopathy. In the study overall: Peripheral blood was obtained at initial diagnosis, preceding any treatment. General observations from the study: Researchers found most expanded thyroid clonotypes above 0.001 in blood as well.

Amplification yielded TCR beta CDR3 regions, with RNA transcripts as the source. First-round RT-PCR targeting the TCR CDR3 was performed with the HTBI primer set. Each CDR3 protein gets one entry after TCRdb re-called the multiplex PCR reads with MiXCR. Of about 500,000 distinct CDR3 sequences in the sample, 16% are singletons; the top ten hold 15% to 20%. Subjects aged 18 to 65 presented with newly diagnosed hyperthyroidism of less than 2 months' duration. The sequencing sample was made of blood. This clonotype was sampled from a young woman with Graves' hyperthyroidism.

CDR3 nucleotide sequence: TGTGCCAGCAGAAATCCCCCGAGGGACCACAATGAGCAGTTCTTC. It codes for CASRNPPRDHNEQFF. The V and J genes are TRBV7-8 and TRBJ2-1, with D possibly being TRBD1 or TRBD2 (5 bases each). V lost 6 bases, J lost 5 bases, and 17 bases lay in between. Germline V lookup: CDR1 SGHVS, CDR2 FQNEAQ. This CDR3 contains 15 residues.